The 2 T cell receptor beta chains reported below all come from one sample, sequenced in a study of regulatory T cells in long-lasting Graves disease. According to the study, TCR beta libraries were built with iRepertoire HTBI primers and CDR3-region Arm-PCR. TCRdb reprocessed the multiplex PCR reads via MiXCR and lists one record per CDR3 protein. The table shows around 400,000 distinct CDR3 sequences, with roughly 23% occurring only once. Time point indicated: persistent/refractory GD, antithyroid drugs over 5 years with positive TRAb. From PBMCs, RNA was extracted and then used to make the TCR library. The source material was peripheral blood mononuclear cells (PBMCs), sampled when the disease was refractory, from a patient treated with antithyroid drugs. These receptors came from a female donor with Graves disease.

This clonotype was found a few times. J is TRBJ1-1 and V is TRBV7-9; possible D gene TRBD1, 5 bases. CDR1 is SEHNR and CDR2 is FQNEAQ in the germline V gene (reference sequence). This CDR3 has 14 amino acids. The germline V and J ends were trimmed by 3 bases and 5 bases, with 13 bases remaining between them. As DNA, the CDR3 is TGTGCCAGCAGCTTTCGGGGCCAGGGTACTGAAGCTTTCTTT. This translates into CASSFRGQGTEAFF.

This clonotype was seen a few times. The rearrangement uses TRBV24-1 and TRBJ2-7; D is uncertain. Germline V gives CDR1 KGHDR, CDR2 SFDVKD. Trimming removed 2 bases at V and 4 bases at J, with 5 bases between. This CDR3 has 12 residues. The CDR3 DNA reads TGTGCCACCAGTGATTCCACGTACGAGCAGTACTTC. Translated: CATSDSTYEQYF.